Listed below are T cell receptor beta chains from one sample, sequenced in a study of shared clonotypes between healthy human individuals. Sequenced by immunoSEQ multiplex PCR; TCRdb stores in-frame clones only, minus some. The sample shows roughly 660,000 clones, 90% of them seen only once. Material: memory CD8+ T cells from PBMCs. The receptors stem from a man between 18 and 29 years old in good health. Some clones in this sample may be carry-over from other donors' samples. Each CDR3 is given with its conserved first and last residue. Each record gives: V gene, clone size, D gene, J gene, CDR3 protein, CDR3 DNA. D genes are given only for firm matches. Clone size appears in some rows only: once, few, many, or a class for an expanded clone.

TRBV4-3,-,-,TRBJ2-3,CASSQEGGNSPDTQYF,TGCGCCAGCAGCCAAGAAGGGGGGAATAGCCCAGATACGCAGTATTTT
TRBV27,-,TRBD2,TRBJ2-1,CASSWGLAANNEQFF,TGTGCCAGCAGTTGGGGACTAGCGGCCAACAATGAGCAGTTCTTC
TRBV15,once,TRBD1,TRBJ1-4,CATSSPHRTGINEKLFF,TGTGCCACCAGCTCCCCGCATCGGACAGGGATAAATGAAAAACTGTTTTTT
TRBV5-1,-,-,TRBJ2-4,CASSPLEVAKNIQYF,TGCGCCAGCAGCCCCCTTGAGGTAGCCAAAAACATTCAGTACTTC
TRBV6-5,-,-,TRBJ2-2,CASSYEVSAGELFF,TGTGCCAGCAGTTACGAGGTTAGCGCCGGGGAGCTGTTTTTT
TRBV4-2,-,-,TRBJ1-4,CASSQGRGGSVDEKLFF,TGTGCCAGCAGCCAGGGACGGGGGGGTTCCGTTGATGAAAAACTGTTTTTT
TRBV7-8,-,-,TRBJ1-2,CASSLAGGPGYGYTF,TGTGCCAGCAGCTTAGCGGGGGGCCCGGGCTATGGCTACACCTTC
TRBV27,-,-,TRBJ1-5,CASSPEDSSNQPQHF,TGTGCCAGCAGCCCCGAGGACAGTAGCAATCAGCCCCAGCATTTT
TRBV7-9,-,-,TRBJ1-3,CASSPDEASGNTIYF,TGTGCCAGCAGCCCAGACGAGGCCTCTGGAAACACCATATATTTT
TRBV9,-,TRBD2,TRBJ2-3,CASSSLLAGITDTQYF,TGTGCCAGCAGCTCTCTACTAGCGGGAATTACAGATACGCAGTATTTT
TRBV11-2,-,-,TRBJ2-3,CASSEWGNSRDTQYF,TGTGCCAGCAGCGAGTGGGGTAACTCTAGAGATACGCAGTATTTT
TRBV29-1,few,-,TRBJ1-1,CSVKEVSNTEAFF,TGCAGCGTTAAGGAGGTCAGCAACACTGAAGCTTTCTTT
TRBV9,-,TRBD1,TRBJ2-2,CASSSRTGVNTGELFF,TGTGCCAGCAGCTCCCGGACAGGGGTAAACACCGGGGAGCTGTTTTTT
TRBV4-1,-,-,TRBJ1-1,CASSQDGEHTEAFF,TGCGCCAGCAGCCAAGACGGTGAGCACACTGAAGCTTTCTTT
TRBV6-5,few,-,TRBJ1-2,CASSYSFPAHYGYTF,TGTGCCAGCAGTTACTCTTTTCCAGCTCACTATGGCTACACCTTC
TRBV9,-,TRBD2,TRBJ2-3,CASSASGRAGDTQYF,TGTGCCAGCAGCGCTAGCGGGAGGGCCGGAGATACGCAGTATTTT
TRBV6-1,-,-,TRBJ1-3,CASSEAGLAPGNTIYF,TGTGCCAGCAGTGAAGCGGGGTTGGCGCCTGGAAACACCATATATTTT
TRBV6-5,-,-,TRBJ1-5,CASSKRMDSNQPQHF,TGTGCCAGCAGTAAACGGATGGATAGCAATCAGCCCCAGCATTTT
TRBV9,-,-,TRBJ1-1,CASSVDIVNTEAFF,TGTGCCAGCAGCGTAGATATAGTGAACACTGAAGCTTTCTTT
TRBV11-2,-,-,TRBJ2-5,CASSSIRQAQGETQYF,TGTGCCAGCAGCTCCATCAGACAGGCGCAAGGAGAGACCCAGTACTTC
TRBV7-6,-,-,TRBJ2-7,CASSFGTIYEQYF,TGTGCCAGCAGCTTCGGGACAATCTACGAGCAGTACTTC
TRBV9,-,TRBD2,TRBJ2-7,CASSPTETSVYEQYF,TGTGCCAGCAGCCCGACGGAGACTAGCGTCTACGAGCAGTACTTC
TRBV2,-,TRBD1,TRBJ1-1,CASGGQLNTEAFF,TGTGCCAGCGGGGGACAGTTGAACACTGAAGCTTTCTTT
TRBV13,-,-,TRBJ1-1,CASSLRRAGGTEAFF,TGTGCCAGCAGCTTACGACGGGCCGGGGGCACTGAAGCTTTCTTT
TRBV6-9,-,-,TRBJ1-1,CASIAGRGAGPDGTEAFF,TGTGCCAGCATAGCGGGTCGCGGGGCGGGGCCCGACGGCACTGAAGCTTTCTTT
TRBV4-1,-,TRBD2,TRBJ2-1,CASSQDGLGHPNEQFF,TGCGCCAGCAGCCAAGACGGACTAGGTCATCCCAATGAGCAGTTCTTC
TRBV5-6,-,TRBD1,TRBJ2-4,CASSKGQGKNIQYF,TGTGCCAGCAGCAAGGGACAGGGAAAAAACATTCAGTACTTC
TRBV15,once,-,TRBJ2-1,CATSRDRVIAGLGEQFF,TGTGCCACCAGCAGAGATAGGGTTATAGCCGGGCTCGGGGAGCAGTTCTTC